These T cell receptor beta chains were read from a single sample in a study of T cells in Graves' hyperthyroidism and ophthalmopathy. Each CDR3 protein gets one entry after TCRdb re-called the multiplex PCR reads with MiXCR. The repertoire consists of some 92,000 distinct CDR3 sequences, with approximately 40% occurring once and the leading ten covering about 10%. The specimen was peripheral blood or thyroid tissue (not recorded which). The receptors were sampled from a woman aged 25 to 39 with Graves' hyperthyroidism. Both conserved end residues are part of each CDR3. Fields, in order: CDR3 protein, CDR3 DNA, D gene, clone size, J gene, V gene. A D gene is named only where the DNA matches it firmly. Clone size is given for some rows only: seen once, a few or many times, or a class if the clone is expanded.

CDR3aa: CASSLEGLVQETQYF
CDR3nt: TGTGCCAGCAGCTTGGAGGGACTAGTTCAAGAGACCCAGTACTTC
d_gene: TRBD2
abundance: once
j_gene: TRBJ2-5
v_gene: TRBV7-9

CDR3aa: CASSLFGRGQGRNTGELFF
CDR3nt: TGCGCCAGCAGCCTCTTCGGGAGGGGACAGGGGAGAAACACCGGGGAGCTGTTTTTT
d_gene: TRBD1
abundance: -
j_gene: TRBJ2-2
v_gene: TRBV7-8

CDR3aa: CASSFIAAGELFF
CDR3nt: TGTGCCAGCAGTTTCATTGCGGCCGGGGAGCTGTTTTTT
d_gene: -
abundance: few
j_gene: TRBJ2-2
v_gene: TRBV28

CDR3aa: CASSSTTNYGYTF
CDR3nt: TGTGCCAGCAGCTCAACCACTAACTATGGCTACACCTTC
d_gene: -
abundance: many
j_gene: TRBJ1-2
v_gene: TRBV7-9

CDR3aa: CASSLGTEAFYGYTF
CDR3nt: TGCGCCAGCAGCTTGGGGACTGAAGCTTTCTATGGCTACACCTTC
d_gene: -
abundance: -
j_gene: TRBJ1-2
v_gene: TRBV5-1

CDR3aa: CSARDLEGYQPQYF
CDR3nt: TGCAGTGCTAGAGATCTAGAAGGGTATCAGCCCCAGTACTTC
d_gene: -
abundance: -
j_gene: TRBJ2-5
v_gene: TRBV20-1

CDR3aa: CASSYSYSNTEAFF
CDR3nt: TGTGCCAGCAGTTACTCGTATTCGAACACTGAAGCTTTCTTT
d_gene: -
abundance: many
j_gene: TRBJ1-1
v_gene: TRBV6-5

CDR3aa: CATTQGPGPNGYTF
CDR3nt: TGTGCCACAACACAGGGGCCAGGGCCAAACGGCTACACCTTC
d_gene: TRBD1
abundance: -
j_gene: TRBJ1-2
v_gene: TRBV7-2

CDR3aa: CASSPAGPPNYEQYF
CDR3nt: TGTGCCAGCAGCCCGGCGGGACCTCCAAACTACGAGCAGTACTTC
d_gene: -
abundance: -
j_gene: TRBJ2-7
v_gene: TRBV7-9

CDR3aa: CASSLQLNTEAFF
CDR3nt: TGTGCCAGCAGTCTACAACTAAACACTGAAGCTTTCTTT
d_gene: -
abundance: many
j_gene: TRBJ1-1
v_gene: TRBV12-3/TRBV12-4

CDR3aa: CASSYSGLAGGGTGELFF
CDR3nt: TGTGCCAGCAGTTACTCGGGACTAGCGGGAGGCGGCACCGGGGAGCTGTTTTTT
d_gene: TRBD2
abundance: many
j_gene: TRBJ2-2
v_gene: TRBV2

CDR3aa: CATSSRGEGQETQYF
CDR3nt: TGTGCCACCAGCAGTCGGGGGGAGGGACAAGAGACCCAGTACTTC
d_gene: TRBD2
abundance: few
j_gene: TRBJ2-5
v_gene: TRBV15

CDR3aa: CSARDVGARRIMNTEAFF
CDR3nt: TGCAGTGCTAGAGATGTGGGGGCCAGAAGAATAATGAACACTGAAGCTTTCTTT
d_gene: -
abundance: -
j_gene: TRBJ1-1
v_gene: TRBV20-1

CDR3aa: CASGQEWGNYGYTF
CDR3nt: TGTGCCAGCGGCCAAGAGTGGGGTAACTATGGCTACACCTTC
d_gene: -
abundance: many
j_gene: TRBJ1-2
v_gene: TRBV7-9

CDR3aa: CASRLGLYRLYEQYF
CDR3nt: TGTGCCAGCAGACTCGGACTTTACCGCCTCTACGAGCAGTACTTC
d_gene: -
abundance: many
j_gene: TRBJ2-7
v_gene: TRBV6-5

CDR3aa: CASSFDDRAGQAFF
CDR3nt: TGTGCCAGCAGCTTTGATGACAGGGCGGGTCAAGCTTTCTTT
d_gene: TRBD1
abundance: many
j_gene: TRBJ1-1
v_gene: TRBV5-4

CDR3aa: CASSFLVPGSGNTIYF
CDR3nt: TGTGCCAGCAGCTTTCTCGTCCCAGGGTCGGGAAACACCATATATTTT
d_gene: -
abundance: -
j_gene: TRBJ1-3
v_gene: TRBV7-9

CDR3aa: CSARDWTGISGYTF
CDR3nt: TGCAGTGCTAGAGATTGGACAGGGATCTCGGGCTACACCTTC
d_gene: TRBD1
abundance: many
j_gene: TRBJ1-2
v_gene: TRBV20-1

CDR3aa: CATLGLAGVRASSGANVLTF
CDR3nt: TGTGCCACATTGGGACTAGCGGGAGTGAGAGCAAGCTCTGGGGCCAACGTCCTGACTTTC
d_gene: TRBD2
abundance: -
j_gene: TRBJ2-6
v_gene: TRBV10-3

CDR3aa: CASSPGTSGGLLTDTQYF
CDR3nt: TGTGCCAGCAGCCCCGGGACTAGCGGGGGGCTTTTAACAGATACGCAGTATTTT
d_gene: TRBD2
abundance: few
j_gene: TRBJ2-3
v_gene: TRBV12-3/TRBV12-4

CDR3aa: CAISERTGGASPLHF
CDR3nt: TGTGCCATCAGTGAAAGGACAGGGGGAGCTTCACCCCTCCACTTT
d_gene: TRBD1
abundance: many
j_gene: TRBJ1-6
v_gene: TRBV10-3

CDR3aa: CASARQGRSPLHF
CDR3nt: TGTGCCAGTGCCCGACAGGGGAGATCACCCCTCCACTTT
d_gene: TRBD1
abundance: -
j_gene: TRBJ1-6
v_gene: TRBV19

CDR3aa: CASSVERWADTQYF
CDR3nt: TGTGCCAGCAGCGTAGAGAGGTGGGCAGATACGCAGTATTTT
d_gene: -
abundance: few
j_gene: TRBJ2-3
v_gene: TRBV9

CDR3aa: CASSSDRPTNEKLFF
CDR3nt: TGCGCCAGCAGCTCGGACAGACCAACTAATGAAAAACTGTTTTTT
d_gene: -
abundance: many
j_gene: TRBJ1-4
v_gene: TRBV5-1

CDR3aa: CASSSSYYGYTF
CDR3nt: TGTGCCAGCAGCTCCTCCTATTATGGCTACACCTTC
d_gene: -
abundance: many
j_gene: TRBJ1-2
v_gene: TRBV13

CDR3aa: CASSGGPNKDTIYF
CDR3nt: TGTGCCAGCAGCGGCGGGCCAAATAAGGACACCATATATTTT
d_gene: -
abundance: many
j_gene: TRBJ1-3
v_gene: TRBV9

CDR3aa: CASREVGLAGQETQYF
CDR3nt: TGTGCCAGCAGGGAGGTGGGACTAGCGGGCCAAGAGACCCAGTACTTC
d_gene: TRBD2
abundance: -
j_gene: TRBJ2-5
v_gene: TRBV6-1

CDR3aa: CATSRRTGLNQPQHF
CDR3nt: TGTGCCACCAGCAGACGGACAGGTCTCAATCAGCCCCAGCATTTT
d_gene: TRBD1
abundance: -
j_gene: TRBJ1-5
v_gene: TRBV15

CDR3aa: CSARVGSYEQYF
CDR3nt: TGCAGTGCTAGAGTAGGCAGCTACGAGCAGTACTTC
d_gene: -
abundance: -
j_gene: TRBJ2-7
v_gene: TRBV20-1

CDR3aa: CASSPEGASSYNSPLHF
CDR3nt: TGTGCCAGCAGCCCCGAGGGGGCGAGCTCCTATAATTCACCCCTCCACTTT
d_gene: TRBD1
abundance: -
j_gene: TRBJ1-6
v_gene: TRBV7-3

CDR3aa: CASSSSAHQGPNQLQHF
CDR3nt: TGTGCCAGCAGTTCCTCTGCCCATCAGGGGCCTAATCAGCTCCAGCATTTT
d_gene: -
abundance: -
j_gene: TRBJ1-5
v_gene: TRBV7-9

CDR3aa: CASSLVTGETYEQYF
CDR3nt: TGTGCCAGCAGCTTAGTTACAGGGGAAACCTACGAGCAGTACTTC
d_gene: TRBD1
abundance: many
j_gene: TRBJ2-7
v_gene: TRBV7-8

CDR3aa: CASTPGSVEAFF
CDR3nt: TGTGCCAGCACCCCAGGATCAGTTGAAGCTTTCTTT
d_gene: -
abundance: many
j_gene: TRBJ1-1
v_gene: TRBV6-6

CDR3aa: CASSYPGPLEAFF
CDR3nt: TGTGCCAGCAGTTACCCGGGCCCCCTTGAAGCTTTCTTT
d_gene: -
abundance: many
j_gene: TRBJ1-1
v_gene: TRBV6-6

CDR3aa: CASSLTDWETQYF
CDR3nt: TGTGCCAGCAGCTTAACGGATTGGGAGACCCAGTACTTC
d_gene: -
abundance: -
j_gene: TRBJ2-5
v_gene: TRBV7-3

CDR3aa: CASSARTGTGGEGYTF
CDR3nt: TGTGCCAGCAGTGCGCGCACCGGGACAGGGGGCGAAGGCTACACCTTC
d_gene: TRBD1
abundance: many
j_gene: TRBJ1-2
v_gene: TRBV27

CDR3aa: CASSEGRNQETQYF
CDR3nt: TGTGCCAGCAGTGAGGGGCGCAACCAAGAGACCCAGTACTTC
d_gene: -
abundance: medium-sized
j_gene: TRBJ2-5
v_gene: TRBV28

CDR3aa: CASSVGGGEKLFF
CDR3nt: TGTGCCAGCAGCGTAGGGGGGGGTGAAAAACTGTTTTTT
d_gene: -
abundance: once
j_gene: TRBJ1-4
v_gene: TRBV9

CDR3aa: CSARDPGTGVYEQYF
CDR3nt: TGCAGTGCTAGAGACCCCGGGACAGGGGTATACGAGCAGTACTTC
d_gene: TRBD1
abundance: once
j_gene: TRBJ2-7
v_gene: TRBV20-1

CDR3aa: CASSSSAAQGTDTQYF
CDR3nt: TGTGCCAGCAGCTCGTCGGCAGCGCAGGGCACAGATACGCAGTATTTT
d_gene: -
abundance: -
j_gene: TRBJ2-3
v_gene: TRBV7-2

CDR3aa: CASSFGFVSREMREQYF
CDR3nt: TGTGCCAGCAGTTTTGGGTTTGTGTCGCGGGAGATGCGGGAGCAGTACTTC
d_gene: TRBD2
abundance: many
j_gene: TRBJ2-7
v_gene: TRBV28

CDR3aa: CASSYSGRAPGYTF
CDR3nt: TGTGCCAGCAGTTACTCGGGCAGGGCGCCTGGCTACACCTTC
d_gene: -
abundance: many
j_gene: TRBJ1-2
v_gene: TRBV6-5

CDR3aa: CASSLGRYQETQYF
CDR3nt: TGTGCCAGCAGCTTAGGGAGGTACCAAGAGACCCAGTACTTC
d_gene: -
abundance: -
j_gene: TRBJ2-5
v_gene: TRBV7-2

CDR3aa: CASSAGLGANVLTF
CDR3nt: TGTGCCAGCAGTGCCGGGTTGGGGGCCAACGTCCTGACTTTC
d_gene: -
abundance: once
j_gene: TRBJ2-6
v_gene: TRBV2

CDR3aa: CASRLEGQQDEQYF
CDR3nt: TGTGCCAGCAGATTAGAAGGACAGCAGGACGAGCAGTACTTC
d_gene: -
abundance: many
j_gene: TRBJ2-7
v_gene: TRBV6-6

CDR3aa: CSVKVGGLYERYF
CDR3nt: TGCAGCGTTAAAGTCGGGGGGCTCTACGAGCGGTACTTC
d_gene: -
abundance: -
j_gene: TRBJ2-7
v_gene: TRBV29-1

CDR3aa: CSVEVLTGELFF
CDR3nt: TGCAGCGTTGAAGTCCTCACCGGGGAGCTGTTTTTT
d_gene: -
abundance: -
j_gene: TRBJ2-2
v_gene: TRBV29-1

CDR3aa: CASKEGEQGPGANTEAFF
CDR3nt: TGTGCCAGCAAAGAGGGGGAACAGGGACCGGGAGCGAACACTGAAGCTTTCTTT
d_gene: -
abundance: many
j_gene: TRBJ1-1
v_gene: TRBV11-2

CDR3aa: CASSPQGELFF
CDR3nt: TGCGCCAGCAGCCCACAGGGGGAGCTGTTTTTT
d_gene: -
abundance: -
j_gene: TRBJ2-2
v_gene: TRBV5-1

CDR3aa: CASSFYRGGNTEAFF
CDR3nt: TGTGCCAGCAGCTTCTACAGGGGCGGTAACACTGAAGCTTTCTTT
d_gene: TRBD1
abundance: many
j_gene: TRBJ1-1
v_gene: TRBV5-6

CDR3aa: CSARGRTSGRSDTQYF
CDR3nt: TGCAGTGCTAGAGGAAGGACTAGCGGGAGATCAGATACGCAGTATTTT
d_gene: TRBD2
abundance: many
j_gene: TRBJ2-3
v_gene: TRBV20-1

CDR3aa: CASSISGGQETQHF
CDR3nt: TGCGCCAGCAGCATTAGCGGGGGGCAAGAGACCCAGCATTTT
d_gene: -
abundance: -
j_gene: TRBJ1-5
v_gene: TRBV5-1

CDR3aa: CASMDSYYEQYF
CDR3nt: TGTGCCAGCATGGACTCCTACTACGAGCAGTACTTC
d_gene: -
abundance: many
j_gene: TRBJ2-7
v_gene: TRBV2

CDR3aa: CASSPGGTYNSPLHF
CDR3nt: TGTGCCAGCAGTCCAGGGGGGACCTATAATTCACCCCTCCACTTT
d_gene: TRBD1
abundance: many
j_gene: TRBJ1-6
v_gene: TRBV7-2

CDR3aa: CASSLRTPSWGVQRETQYF
CDR3nt: TGTGCCAGCAGTTTACGGACTCCGAGTTGGGGGGTTCAACGAGAGACCCAGTACTTC
d_gene: -
abundance: -
j_gene: TRBJ2-5
v_gene: TRBV2